This T cell receptor beta chain was recorded in a study of graft-versus-host responses after intestinal transplantation. Background on the study: Among the recipients, all got anti-thymocyte globulin induction and then tacrolimus and steroids for approximately 3 years.

As for this clone: What it recognizes is unknown.

Study-wide points: Allograft clonal ratios (graft-versus-host to host-versus-graft) were high in patients who had graft-donor T cell macrochimerism. Early post-transplant HvG declines were associated with peak circulating GvH clone levels.

Germline lookup yields CDR1 SGHKS and CDR2 YYEKEE (reference sequence). The germline V and J ends were trimmed by 1 base and 1 base, with 11 bases remaining between them. This CDR3 has 15 residues. Clones were sequenced by immunoSEQ multiplex PCR, and TCRdb holds only the in-frame ones, with some missing. Seen here are some 140,000 clones, roughly 91% observed once, and the top ten hold 0.19%. The source is a human donor who received an intestinal transplant. The gene calls are TRBV5-5 and TRBJ1-1; D ambiguous. Material: unstimulated CD4+ T cells sorted from spleen or lymph node cells, obtained before intestinal transplant. CDR3 in amino acids: CASSLMRRTNTEAFF. Written as DNA, the CDR3 is TGTGCCAGCAGCTTGATGCGGAGAACGAACACTGAAGCTTTCTTT.